The 23 T cell receptor beta chains listed next were all sequenced from one sample in a study of cytomegalovirus exposure and HLA in healthy donors. The method was immunoSEQ multiplex PCR; TCRdb's version includes in-frame clones alone and lacks a portion of them. In the table there are 150,000 or so clones, 75% to 90% of which are singletons. The sequenced material came from PBMCs. Receptors were obtained from a man between 18 and 35 years old in good health and CMV-seropositive.

This clone was counted only a few times. This rearrangement joins TRBV10-2 to TRBJ1-2; 7 nucleotides align to TRBD1. V gave up 6 bases and J gave up 5 bases; unmatched junction bases: 6. CDR1 and CDR2 (germline): WSHSY, SAAADI. The CDR3 extends over 13 amino acids. The CDR3 DNA follows: TGCGCCAGCAGGGAGGGACAGCAATATGGCTACACCTTC. Encoded protein: CASREGQQYGYTF.

The chain couples TRBV6-6 to TRBJ1-5; D call uncertain. The ends were cut back, 7 bases at V and 3 bases at J, with 16 bases in the middle. The CDR3 extends over 15 amino acids. The germline gives CDR1 MNHNY, CDR2 SVGAGI (reference sequence). The CDR3 nucleotides are TGTGCCAGCACTTTGACAATTAACCCCAATCAGCCCCAGCATTTT. It translates to CASTLTINPNQPQHF.

J is TRBJ2-7 and V is TRBV5-6, with a possible D match to TRBD2 (5 bases). CDR3 length: 14 residues. V shed 1 base and J shed 5 bases, with 13 bases lying between them. Germline V lookup: CDR1 SGHDT, CDR2 YYEEEE. CDR3 sequence (DNA): TGTGCCAGCAGCTTGTTAACCGGGAACAACGAGCAGTACTTC. It specifies CASSLLTGNNEQYF.

V usage is TRBV6-5 and J usage is TRBJ1-2; 7 nucleotides align to TRBD1. The germline V gene encodes CDR1 MNHEY and CDR2 SVGAGI. CDR3 length equals 13 residues. V gave up 5 bases and J gave up 7 bases; unmatched junction bases: 7. Here the CDR3 DNA reads TGTGCCAGCAGTAGCTTTACAGGGGTTGGCTACACCTTC. Its translation is CASSSFTGVGYTF.

CDR3 sequence (DNA): TGTGCCAGCAGCTCGGACAGGGGGACAGATACGCAGTATTTT. Translating gives CASSSDRGTDTQYF. The chain couples TRBV7-2 to TRBJ2-3; 10 positions match TRBD1. Germline CDR1 reads SGHTA; CDR2 reads FQGNSA. Trimming cost V 4 bases and J 3 bases; bases outside gene matches: 1. The CDR3 contains 14 residues.

The chain has TRBV27 and TRBJ2-1; 7 positions match TRBD1. CDR3 size: 19 residues. CDR1 MNHEY and CDR2 SMNVEV come from the germline V gene (reference sequence). Losses at the gene ends were 6 bases for V and 1 base for J; bases not matched to a gene: 18. DNA of the CDR3: TGTGCCAGCAGAAAGGGGGTGATAGGGGGCGTTGGATCCTACAATGAGCAGTTCTTC. Its translation is CASRKGVIGGVGSYNEQFF.

The chain employs TRBV21-1 and TRBJ2-7; the table's TRBD2 call for D was not verified on the DNA. TRBV21-1 is reported as a pseudogene. The length of the CDR3 is 17 residues. CDR3 protein: CASSKGNRAYSSYEQYF. As DNA, the CDR3 is TGTGCCAGCAGCAAAGGAAACCGAGCATATTCCTCCTACGAGCAGTACTTC.

The chain employs TRBV29-1 and TRBJ2-6, with TRBD1 matching 8 bases. V was clipped by 6 bases and J by 0 bases; unmatched bases: 7. This CDR3 spans 16 amino acids. Germline V CDR1 and CDR2: SQVTM, ANQGSEA. The CDR3 bases are TGCAGCGTGGGGGACAGGACGAGCTCTGGGGCCAACGTCCTGACTTTC. Amino acids: CSVGDRTSSGANVLTF.

The rearrangement uses TRBV10-2 and TRBJ1-5; D possibly corresponds to TRBD1 (5 bases). Trimming cost V 3 bases and J 3 bases, with 9 bases left between them. Germline values: CDR1 WSHSY, CDR2 SAAADI. This CDR3 has 14 amino acids. As DNA, the CDR3 is TGCGCCAGCAGTGATACAGGTGTCAATCAGCCCCAGCATTTT. Translating it yields CASSDTGVNQPQHF.

V and J are TRBV30 and TRBJ2-5; 12 bases fit TRBD2. CDR3 length: 17 amino acids. In germline, CDR1 is GTSNPN, CDR2 SVGIG (reference sequence). V lost 1 base and J lost 1; bases outside the gene matches: 7. CDR3 DNA: TGTGCCTGGAGTGCGGGCCTAGCGGGAGGGGTCCAAGAGACCCAGTACTTC. It yields the protein CAWSAGLAGGVQETQYF.

This clone has only one observation. V is TRBV2 and J is TRBJ2-2; 8 bases map to TRBD1. With 5 bases clipped from V and 3 bases from J, the junction kept 2 bases outside the gene matches. Germline assignment: CDR1 SNHLY and CDR2 FYNNEI. The CDR3 contains 14 residues. The CDR3 coding sequence is TGTGCCAGCAGTTGGACAGGGTACACCGGGGAGCTGTTTTTT. It is translated as CASSWTGYTGELFF.

The chain recombines TRBV25-1 with TRBJ1-2; tentatively, D is TRBD1 (5 bases). Trimming pared 0 bases from V and 5 bases from J, leaving 10 bases between. Germline values: CDR1 MGHDK, CDR2 SYGVNS. The CDR3 length is 14 residues. CDR3 nucleotides: TGTGCCAGCAGTGAATATCGGGGGGAGTATGGCTACACCTTC. Amino acid sequence: CASSEYRGEYGYTF.

This clone was recorded a few times. CDR3 bases: TGTGCCAGTAGTACTGGGACAGCAACTAATGAAAAACTGTTTTTT. Protein sequence: CASSTGTATNEKLFF. The V and J genes are TRBV19 and TRBJ1-4; 7 bases are a match to TRBD1. From germline, CDR1 is LNHDA and CDR2 SQIVND (reference sequence). Losses at the gene ends were 4 bases for V and 0 bases for J; bases not matched to a gene: 2. CDR3 length equals 15 residues.

CDR3 coding DNA: TGTGCCAGCAGCGCTAGCGGGGGGGGCACAGATACGCAGTATTTT. Translation gives CASSASGGGTDTQYF. The V and J genes are TRBV9 and TRBJ2-3, with 12 bases lining up with TRBD2. CDR3 length equals 15 residues. CDR1 and CDR2 (germline): SGDLS, YYNGEE. The trim removed 3 bases at V and 1 base at J, leaving 0 bases unmatched.

This sequence joins TRBV19 and TRBJ1-4; D is unclear. The CDR3 sequence is 10 residues long. Trimming removed 7 bases from V and 7 bases from J, with 4 bases in between. The germline CDR1 and CDR2 sequences are LNHDA and SQIVND (reference sequence). Written as DNA, the CDR3 is TGTGCCAGTACGGGTGAAAAACTGTTTTTT. It translates to CASTGEKLFF.

This clone was counted a single time. This sequence joins TRBV19 and TRBJ1-5, with unresolved D. The CDR3 is 14 residues long. Germline V gives CDR1 LNHDA, CDR2 SQIVND (reference sequence). The germline V and J ends were trimmed by 5 bases and 3 bases, with 11 bases remaining between them. The CDR3 DNA sequence: TGTGCCAGTAGTGGCGGGAGGAACAATCAGCCCCAGCATTTT. This sequence encodes CASSGGRNNQPQHF.

V usage is TRBV4-3 and J usage is TRBJ1-1; TRBD1 matches 9 bases. CDR1 and CDR2 (germline): LGHNA, YSLEER. The CDR3 extends over 13 amino acids. Germline trimming cut 4 bases from V and 5 bases from J; bases unmatched to any gene: 2. Here the CDR3 reads CASSPTGGTEAFF. The CDR3 DNA sequence: TGCGCCAGCAGCCCGACAGGGGGTACTGAAGCTTTCTTT.

This clone was seen a single time. V and J are TRBV6-5 and TRBJ1-3; no clear D. The CDR3 runs 14 residues. V was shortened by 6 bases and J by 0 bases, with 9 bases between the two germline ends. Germline CDR1 and CDR2: MNHEY and SVGAGI. CDR3 DNA: TGTGCCAGCAGCCCGGTCTCCTCTGGAAACACCATATATTTT. Translated: CASSPVSSGNTIYF.

The V and J genes are TRBV27 and TRBJ1-2, with D perhaps matching TRBD1 (5 bases). V was clipped by 6 bases and J by 4 bases, with 12 bases between them. Germline CDR1 and CDR2: MNHEY and SMNVEV (reference sequence). The CDR3 contains 13 residues. The CDR3 coding sequence is TGTGCCAGCAGCTCGGGGGTGGGCTATGGCTACACCTTC. Its translation is CASSSGVGYGYTF.

This clone was seen only once. The chain uses TRBV29-1 and TRBJ2-7; 8 positions agree with TRBD1. Germline V gene lookup returns CDR1 SQVTM and CDR2 ANQGSEA. The V and J ends lost 6 bases and 4 bases, in that order; junction bases with no gene match: 8. The CDR3 has 13 amino acids. The CDR3 protein is CSVVPGTGYEQYF. The CDR3 nucleotides read TGCAGCGTCGTTCCTGGGACAGGATACGAGCAGTACTTC.

The V and J genes are TRBV6-1 and TRBJ1-1, with a tentative D call TRBD1 (6 bases). Per germline, CDR1 MNHNS and CDR2 SASEGT. V was trimmed by 6 bases and J by 3 bases, leaving 11 bases between them. This CDR3 region has 13 residues. The CDR3 loop is CASRRGMYTEAFF. DNA of the CDR3: TGTGCCAGCAGAAGGGGGATGTACACTGAAGCTTTCTTT.

This clone occurred once. The rearrangement links TRBV7-2 to TRBJ1-5, with D possibly matching TRBD1 (5 bases). The length of the CDR3 is 16 residues. Germline V gene lookup returns CDR1 SGHTA and CDR2 FQGNSA. Trimming pared 3 bases from V and 2 bases from J, leaving 14 bases between. The CDR3: CASSLGRAVGNQPQHF. The CDR3 DNA follows: TGTGCCAGCAGCTTGGGCAGGGCCGTAGGCAATCAGCCCCAGCATTTT.

J is TRBJ2-4 and V is TRBV15; perhaps TRBD1 as D (6 bases). Germline lookup yields CDR1 LNHNV and CDR2 YYDKDF (reference sequence). Trimming stripped 4 bases from V and 0 bases from J, with 28 bases between. CDR3 length: 21 amino acids. In DNA, the CDR3 is TGTGCCACCAGCACTAAGAGGGGGAGTCCCGGGACGGGGCTAGCCAAAAACATTCAGTACTTC. Translating it yields CATSTKRGSPGTGLAKNIQYF.